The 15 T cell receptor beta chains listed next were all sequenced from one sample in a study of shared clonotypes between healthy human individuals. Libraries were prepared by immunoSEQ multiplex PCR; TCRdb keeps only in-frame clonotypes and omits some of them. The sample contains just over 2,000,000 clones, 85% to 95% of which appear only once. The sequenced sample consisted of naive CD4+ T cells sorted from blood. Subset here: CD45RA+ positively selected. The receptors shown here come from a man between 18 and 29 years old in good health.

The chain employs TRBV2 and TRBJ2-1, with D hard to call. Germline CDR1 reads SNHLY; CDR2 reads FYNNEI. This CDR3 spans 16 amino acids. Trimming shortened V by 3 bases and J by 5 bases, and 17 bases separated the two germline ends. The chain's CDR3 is CASSDHVASPNNEQFF. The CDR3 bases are TGTGCCAGCAGTGACCACGTGGCTTCCCCCAACAATGAGCAGTTCTTC.

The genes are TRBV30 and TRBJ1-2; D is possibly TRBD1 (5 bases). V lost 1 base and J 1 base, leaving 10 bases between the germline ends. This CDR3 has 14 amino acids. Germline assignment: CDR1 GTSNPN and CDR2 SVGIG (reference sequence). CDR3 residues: CAWSEGRINYGYTF. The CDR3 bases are TGTGCCTGGAGTGAGGGACGGATTAACTATGGCTACACCTTC.

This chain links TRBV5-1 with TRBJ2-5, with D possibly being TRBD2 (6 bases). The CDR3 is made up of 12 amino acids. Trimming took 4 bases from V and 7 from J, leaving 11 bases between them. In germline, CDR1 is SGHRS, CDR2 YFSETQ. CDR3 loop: CASSIPGGTQYF. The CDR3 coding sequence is TGCGCCAGCAGCATTCCCGGGGGGACCCAGTACTTC.

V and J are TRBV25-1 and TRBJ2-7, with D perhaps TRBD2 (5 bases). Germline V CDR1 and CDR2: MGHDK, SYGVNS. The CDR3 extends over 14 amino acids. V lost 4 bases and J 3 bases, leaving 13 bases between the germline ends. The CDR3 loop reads CASSVGARGYEQYF. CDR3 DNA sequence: TGTGCCAGCAGTGTGGGAGCACGGGGCTACGAGCAGTACTTC.

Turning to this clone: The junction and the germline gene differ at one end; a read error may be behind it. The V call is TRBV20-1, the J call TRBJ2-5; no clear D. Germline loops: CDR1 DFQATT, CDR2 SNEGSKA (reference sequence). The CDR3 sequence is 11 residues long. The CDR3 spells CSADLQEAQYF. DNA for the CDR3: TGCAGTGCAGACCTCCAAGAGGCCCAGTACTTC.

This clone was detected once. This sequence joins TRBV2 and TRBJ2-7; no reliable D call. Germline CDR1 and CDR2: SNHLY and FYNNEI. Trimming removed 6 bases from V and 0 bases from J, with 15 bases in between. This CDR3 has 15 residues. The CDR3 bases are TGTGCCAGCAGAGAAAGGACGGTTAGCTCCTACGAGCAGTACTTC. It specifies CASRERTVSSYEQYF.

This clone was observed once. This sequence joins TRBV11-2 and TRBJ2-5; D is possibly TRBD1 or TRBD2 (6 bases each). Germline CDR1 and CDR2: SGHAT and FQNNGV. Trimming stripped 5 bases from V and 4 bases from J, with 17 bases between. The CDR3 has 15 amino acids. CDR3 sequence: CASSPRQVEGETQYF. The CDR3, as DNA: TGTGCCAGCAGCCCCCGACAGGTGGAGGGAGAGACCCAGTACTTC.

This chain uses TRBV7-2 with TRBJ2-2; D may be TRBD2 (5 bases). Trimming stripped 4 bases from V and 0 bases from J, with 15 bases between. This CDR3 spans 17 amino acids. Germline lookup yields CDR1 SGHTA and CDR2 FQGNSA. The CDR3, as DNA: TGTGCCAGCAGCTCAGTAGGAGGCCTAGCGAACACCGGGGAGCTGTTTTTT. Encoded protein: CASSSVGGLANTGELFF.

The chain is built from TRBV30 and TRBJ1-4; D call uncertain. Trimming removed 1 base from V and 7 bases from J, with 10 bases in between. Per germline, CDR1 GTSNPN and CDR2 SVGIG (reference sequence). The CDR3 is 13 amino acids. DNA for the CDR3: TGTGCCTGGAGTGGCGATTCGGTTGAAAAACTGTTTTTT. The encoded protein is CAWSGDSVEKLFF.

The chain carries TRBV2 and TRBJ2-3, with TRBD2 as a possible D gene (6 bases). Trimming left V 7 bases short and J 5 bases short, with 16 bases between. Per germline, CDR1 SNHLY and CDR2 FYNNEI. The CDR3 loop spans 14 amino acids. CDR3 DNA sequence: TGTGCCAGCACACTAGCCCGAAACGAAGATACGCAGTATTTT. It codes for CASTLARNEDTQYF.

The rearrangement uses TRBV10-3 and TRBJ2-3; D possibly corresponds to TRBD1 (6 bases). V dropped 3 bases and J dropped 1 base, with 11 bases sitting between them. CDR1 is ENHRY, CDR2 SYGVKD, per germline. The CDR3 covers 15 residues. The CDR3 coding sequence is TGTGCCATCAGTGATGGGGGCCTTGGCACAGATACGCAGTATTTT. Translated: CAISDGGLGTDTQYF.

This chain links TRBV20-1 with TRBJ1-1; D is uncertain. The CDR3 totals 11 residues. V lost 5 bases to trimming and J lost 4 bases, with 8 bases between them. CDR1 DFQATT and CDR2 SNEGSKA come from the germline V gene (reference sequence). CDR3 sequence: CSALLGTEAFF. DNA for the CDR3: TGCAGTGCTCTACTGGGCACTGAAGCTTTCTTT.

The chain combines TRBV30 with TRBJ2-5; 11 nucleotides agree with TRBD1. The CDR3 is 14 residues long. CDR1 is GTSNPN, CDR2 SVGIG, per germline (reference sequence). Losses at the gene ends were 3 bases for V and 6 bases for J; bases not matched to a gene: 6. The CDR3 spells CAWSSGTGGKTQYF. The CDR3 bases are TGTGCCTGGAGCTCCGGGACAGGGGGTAAGACCCAGTACTTC.

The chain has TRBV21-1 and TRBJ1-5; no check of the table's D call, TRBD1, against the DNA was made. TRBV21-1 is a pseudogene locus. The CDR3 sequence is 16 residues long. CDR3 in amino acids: CASSITRTDSNQPQHF. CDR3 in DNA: TGTGCCAGCAGCATTACACGTACCGATAGCAATCAGCCCCAGCATTTT.

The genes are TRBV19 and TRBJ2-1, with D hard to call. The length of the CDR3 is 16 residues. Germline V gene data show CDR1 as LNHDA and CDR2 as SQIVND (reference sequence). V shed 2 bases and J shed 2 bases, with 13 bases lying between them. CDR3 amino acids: CASSIFRPMPYNEQFF. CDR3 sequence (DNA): TGTGCCAGTAGTATATTTCGCCCCATGCCCTACAATGAGCAGTTCTTC.